These 28 T cell receptor beta chains were sequenced from one sample in a study of CD8+ T cells in alopecia areata. Extracted RNA was reverse transcribed, and the resulting cDNA served as sequencing template. TCRdb's copy holds only in-frame clones and misses some; the assay was immunoSEQ multiplex PCR. Altogether 87,000 or so clones are present, 60% to 80% being singletons, with the ten largest covering around 15%. Described treatment: oral pan-JAK inhibitor, 5-10 mg twice daily. Sequencing used CD8+ T cells sorted from blood, obtained at approximately week 45, from a patient treated with tofacitinib. The source is a human donor with alopecia areata.

V gene TRBV29-1 combines with J gene TRBJ2-3; D unclear. Germline lookup yields CDR1 SQVTM and CDR2 ANQGSEA. With 6 bases removed from V and 0 bases from J, the gap between germline ends came to 7 bases. The CDR3 consists of 12 residues. This CDR3 reads CSVADSTDTQYF. CDR3 sequence (DNA): TGCAGCGTGGCCGATAGCACAGATACGCAGTATTTT.

This rearrangement joins TRBV4-3 to TRBJ2-1; 7 bases line up with TRBD2. V trimming: 0 bases; J trimming: 7 bases; junction bases outside the gene matches: 9. The germline V gene encodes CDR1 LGHNA and CDR2 YSLEER. The CDR3 runs 16 residues. The CDR3 sequence: CASSQERWGGENEQFF. DNA of the CDR3: TGCGCCAGCAGCCAAGAAAGATGGGGAGGGGAGAATGAGCAGTTCTTC.

Comment on this clone: Compared with germline, one end of the junction differs, possibly owing to a read error. The sample carries other DNA sequences with the same CDR3. The genes are TRBV7-9 and TRBJ2-7, with D maybe TRBD2 (5 bases). CDR1 and CDR2 (germline): SEHNR, FQNEAQ (reference sequence). This CDR3 region has 12 residues. CDR3 nucleotides: TGTGCCAGCAGCTTAGCAGACTACGAACAGTACTTC. This codes for CASSLADYEQYF.

The chain carries TRBV9 and TRBJ1-1, with D uncertain. Trimming shortened V by 0 bases and J by 6 bases, and 6 bases separated the two germline ends. CDR3 size: 12 residues. CDR1 and CDR2 (germline): SGDLS, YYNGEE. CDR3 coding DNA: TGTGCCAGCAGCGTAGCAGATTCTGAAGCTTTCTTT. It is translated as CASSVADSEAFF.

This sequence joins TRBV9 and TRBJ2-3, with 9 positions matching TRBD2. Unmatched junction bases numbered 14, after V lost 3 bases and J lost 0 bases. Germline V gives CDR1 SGDLS, CDR2 YYNGEE. This CDR3 spans 19 amino acids. This CDR3 reads CASSARPTSGDFSTDTQYF. The CDR3 nucleotides are TGTGCCAGCAGCGCTAGACCGACTAGCGGTGACTTTAGCACAGATACGCAGTATTTT.

The chain couples TRBV7-9 to TRBJ1-5; D not certain. This CDR3 region has 12 residues. The V end lost 1 base, the J end lost 4 bases, and 2 bases lay between the germline ends. CDR1 and CDR2 (germline): SEHNR, FQNEAQ (reference sequence). The DNA for the CDR3 is TGTGCCAGCAGCTTAGAAAATCAGCCCCAGCATTTT. Amino acid sequence: CASSLENQPQHF.

This clone showed up just a few times. V is TRBV20-1 and J is TRBJ2-5; D unclear. Trimming removed 7 bases from V and 4 bases from J, with 7 bases in between. There are 10 residues in the CDR3. CDR1 is DFQATT, CDR2 SNEGSKA, per germline (reference sequence). In DNA, the CDR3 is TGCAGTGTAGGACCAGAGACCCAGTACTTC. This encodes CSVGPETQYF.

This clone was seen only a few times. This same CDR3 is encoded by further DNA sequences in the sample. This chain connects TRBV7-2 to TRBJ1-2, with TRBD1 as a possible D gene (6 bases). Trimming took off 5 bases at V and 3 bases at J, with 13 bases between the two ends. Germline V gene data show CDR1 as SGHTA and CDR2 as FQGNSA. The CDR3 runs 14 residues. CDR3 loop: CASSGTGGDYGYTF. CDR3 nucleotide sequence: TGTGCCAGCAGCGGTACGGGGGGCGACTATGGCTACACCTTC.

The V and J genes are TRBV30 and TRBJ2-1, with 11 bases matching TRBD1. V trimming: 7 bases; J trimming: 3 bases; junction bases outside the gene matches: 5. Germline V gene data show CDR1 as GTSNPN and CDR2 as SVGIG (reference sequence). CDR3 length equals 14 residues. CDR3 sequence (DNA): TGTGCCTCGACCGGGACAGGGGGCTACAATGAGCAGTTCTTC. Protein sequence: CASTGTGGYNEQFF. The full variable domain, with the rest looked up from reference TRBV30 and TRBJ2-1, is SQTIHQWPATLVQPVGSPLSLECTVEGTSNPNLYWYRQAAGRGLQLLFYSVGIGQISSEVPQNLSASRPQDRQFILSSKKLLLSDSGFYLCASTGTGGYNEQFFGPGTRLTVL.

The rearrangement joins TRBV5-1 to TRBJ2-2; the D call may be TRBD1 or TRBD2 (6 bases each). CDR3 length: 14 amino acids. V was cut by 4 bases and J by 4 bases, with 11 bases left in between. Germline CDR1 SGHRS, CDR2 YFSETQ. CDR3 residues: CASSPPGATGELFF. As DNA, the CDR3 is TGCGCCAGCAGCCCGCCGGGGGCCACCGGGGAGCTGTTTTTT.

As regards this clone: Compared with germline, one end of the junction differs, possibly owing to a read error. The V call is TRBV4-3, the J call TRBJ2-4; D call uncertain. This CDR3 spans 14 amino acids. Germline values: CDR1 LGHNA, CDR2 YSLEER. The DNA for the CDR3 is TGCGCCAGCAGCAAAGATGGCTGGGAAAACATTCAGTACTTC. Its protein is CASSKDGWENIQYF.

The V and J genes are TRBV29-1 and TRBJ2-1, with 7 bases fitting TRBD1. The CDR3 consists of 15 residues. Germline CDR1 and CDR2: SQVTM and ANQGSEA. Losses at the gene ends were 0 bases for V and 8 bases for J; bases not matched to a gene: 10. Here the CDR3 DNA reads TGCAGCGTTGAAGAGTTGAGGGGGCTTAGGGATGAGCAGTTCTTC. Translated, it gives CSVEELRGLRDEQFF.

The chain has TRBV29-1 and TRBJ2-7; tentatively, D is TRBD2 (5 bases). V lost 5 bases and J 2 bases, leaving 10 bases between the germline ends. CDR3 length: 12 residues. Germline CDR1 and CDR2: SQVTM and ANQGSEA. CDR3 nucleotides: TGCAGCGTTAGGACTGGAGCCTACGAGCAGTACTTC. As protein: CSVRTGAYEQYF.

In this sample, this clone turned up once. The CDR3 region is CASSGDEGNTEAFF. The CDR3 DNA is TGTGCCAGCAGCGGGGACGAGGGGAACACTGAAGCTTTCTTT. The chain carries TRBV5-6 and TRBJ1-1; D is perhaps TRBD1 (5 bases). CDR1 and CDR2 (germline): SGHDT, YYEEEE. The CDR3 loop spans 14 amino acids. Trimming pared 4 bases from V and 1 base from J, leaving 11 bases between.

V and J are TRBV30 and TRBJ1-4, with no clear D. The CDR3 has 12 amino acids. The V end was cut by 2 bases, the J end by 3 bases, with 4 bases between. Germline CDR1 and CDR2: GTSNPN and SVGIG (reference sequence). CDR3 bases: TGTGCCTGGAGTCGTCCTAATGAAAAACTGTTTTTT. It codes for CAWSRPNEKLFF.

This clone was observed at least ten times. V gene TRBV5-1 combines with J gene TRBJ1-1; 8 nucleotides match TRBD1. Trimming removed 3 bases from V and 1 base from J; junction bases left unmatched: 8. The CDR3 is 16 residues long. Germline V gives CDR1 SGHRS, CDR2 YFSETQ. Here the CDR3 DNA reads TGCGCCAGCAGCTCCAGGGGGCGGGTGAAGAACACTGAAGCTTTCTTT. Protein product: CASSSRGRVKNTEAFF.

The chain has TRBV29-1 and TRBJ2-5, with D perhaps matching TRBD2 (6 bases). Germline CDR1 reads SQVTM; CDR2 reads ANQGSEA. V shed 0 bases and J shed 5 bases, with 13 bases lying between them. The CDR3 runs 14 residues. The CDR3 sequence: CSVEDLGLRETQYF. The CDR3 coding sequence is TGCAGCGTTGAAGACCTGGGACTGCGGGAGACCCAGTACTTC.

In its sample, this clone was seen a few times. The V gene is TRBV15, the J gene TRBJ2-5, with 9 bases matching TRBD1. The junction had 8 bases not matched to a gene; V was cut back by 5 bases and J by 4 bases. Per germline, CDR1 LNHNV and CDR2 YYDKDF (reference sequence). CDR3 size: 15 residues. The CDR3 nucleotides are TGTGCCACCAGCGGAACAGGGGGCGCGGGAGAGACCCAGTACTTC. Encoded protein: CATSGTGGAGETQYF.

This rearrangement joins TRBV4-1 to TRBJ2-7, with 10 bases that match TRBD2. The trim removed 4 bases at V and 2 bases at J, leaving 5 bases unmatched. The CDR3 runs 15 residues. Germline values: CDR1 MGHRA, CDR2 YSYEKL. This CDR3 reads CASSPSSGGPYEQYF. In nucleotides, the CDR3 is TGCGCCAGCAGCCCCTCTAGCGGGGGCCCCTACGAGCAGTACTTC.

This chain links TRBV30 with TRBJ2-1; 7 nucleotides match TRBD2. Germline loops: CDR1 GTSNPN, CDR2 SVGIG (reference sequence). Trimming removed 3 bases from V and 10 bases from J; junction bases left unmatched: 6. The CDR3 is made up of 12 amino acids. CDR3 sequence: CAWSPGGYEQFF. The CDR3 DNA reads TGTGCCTGGAGCCCGGGGGGTTACGAGCAGTTCTTC. The complete variable domain, with remaining parts taken from reference TRBV30 and TRBJ2-1, reads SQTIHQWPATLVQPVGSPLSLECTVEGTSNPNLYWYRQAAGRGLQLLFYSVGIGQISSEVPQNLSASRPQDRQFILSSKKLLLSDSGFYLCAWSPGGYEQFFGPGTRLTVL.

This chain joins TRBV2 and TRBJ1-2; 9 positions agree with TRBD1. J gave up 8 bases and V 4 bases, and 17 bases lay outside the gene matches. CDR3 length: 17 amino acids. Germline V gene lookup returns CDR1 SNHLY and CDR2 FYNNEI. The CDR3 DNA follows: TGTGCCAGCAGTGGTCAGGACCACATAACAGGGGGCGCGGGCTACACCTTC. It encodes CASSGQDHITGGAGYTF.

This clone was picked up a small number of times. J is TRBJ2-7 and V is TRBV7-9; 7 bases match TRBD2. The CDR3 consists of 12 residues. CDR1 SEHNR and CDR2 FQNEAQ come from the germline V gene (reference sequence). V trimming: 3 bases; J trimming: 5 bases; junction bases outside the gene matches: 1. The CDR3, as DNA: TGTGCCAGCAGCTTGGGAGGGGACGAGCAGTACTTC. Its protein product is CASSLGGDEQYF.

The chain has TRBV29-1 and TRBJ1-2, with unresolved D. Germline V gene lookup returns CDR1 SQVTM and CDR2 ANQGSEA. This CDR3 is built from 13 residues. Trimming took off 4 bases at V and 1 base at J, with 10 bases between the two ends. The CDR3 region is CSVAMADNYGYTF. DNA of the CDR3: TGCAGCGTTGCGATGGCCGATAACTATGGCTACACCTTC. The full variable domain, rest sourced from reference TRBV29-1 and TRBJ1-2, is SAVISQKPSRDICQRGTSLTIQCQVDSQVTMMFWYRQQPGQSLTLIATANQGSEATYESGFVIDKFPISRPNLTFSTLTVSNMSPEDSSIYLCSVAMADNYGYTFGSGTRLTVV.

This chain joins TRBV25-1 and TRBJ2-7; D ambiguous. In germline, CDR1 is MGHDK, CDR2 SYGVNS. The ends were cut back, 4 bases at V and 4 bases at J, with 14 bases in the middle. The CDR3 extends over 14 amino acids. In DNA, the CDR3 is TGTGCCAGCAGTGCCAGGTCAACCGGGTACGAGCAGTACTTC. It encodes CASSARSTGYEQYF.

The J gene is TRBJ2-2, the V gene TRBV29-1; 12 bases agree with TRBD1. The J segment lost 5 bases and the V segment lost 4 bases, leaving 11 bases of the junction unmatched. The germline gives CDR1 SQVTM, CDR2 ANQGSEA. The CDR3 runs to 17 residues. CDR3: CSVVGTGGRESTGELFF. The DNA of the CDR3 is TGCAGCGTTGTTGGGACAGGGGGCAGGGAGTCGACCGGGGAGCTGTTTTTT.

The J gene is TRBJ1-1, the V gene TRBV2; D not certain. V lost 6 bases to trimming and J lost 1 base, with 9 bases between them. This CDR3 is built from 13 residues. The V gene's germline CDR1 is SNHLY and CDR2 FYNNEI. The CDR3 region has the DNA TGTGCCAGCAGGGAGGCTCCGAACACTGAAGCTTTCTTT. Encoded protein: CASREAPNTEAFF.

This sequence joins TRBV5-1 and TRBJ1-1; possible D gene TRBD1, 5 bases. V shed 1 base and J shed 7 bases, with 23 bases lying between them. Germline CDR1 and CDR2: SGHRS and YFSETQ. CDR3 length: 17 residues. CDR3 in DNA: TGCGCCAGCAGCTTGTCCCAGTTCGGGACCGAGACCCATGAAGCTTTCTTT. Encoded protein: CASSLSQFGTETHEAFF. The full variable domain, in which reference TRBV5-1 and TRBJ1-1 provide the parts outside the CDR3, is KAGVTQTPRYLIKTRGQQVTLSCSPISGHRSVSWYQQTPGQGLQFLFEYFSETQRNKGNFPGRFSGRQFSNSRSEMNVSTLELGDSALYLCASSLSQFGTETHEAFFGQGTRLTVV.

The V gene is TRBV4-3, the J gene TRBJ1-6, with 7 bases that match TRBD1. The CDR3 loop spans 14 amino acids. CDR1 is LGHNA, CDR2 YSLEER, per germline. V trimming: 0 bases; J trimming: 10 bases; junction bases outside the gene matches: 3. CDR3 sequence: CASSQDLGGSPLHF. CDR3 DNA sequence: TGCGCCAGCAGCCAAGATTTAGGGGGCTCACCCCTCCACTTT.